Below, 26 T cell receptor beta chains from the same sample are listed, as sequenced in a study of OX40 agonist ivuxolimab in advanced cancers. Assay: immunoSEQ multiplex PCR; the TCRdb copy retains only in-frame clones and omits some. The sample comprises 50,000 to 75,000 clones, nearly 90% of which are singletons, and about 0.38% rests with the top ten. Sequencing used CD4+ or CD8+ T cells sorted from blood, obtained in a trial of the OX40 agonist ivuxolimab. Receptors were obtained from an adult with an advanced solid tumor such as melanoma, head and neck, liver or kidney cancer.

This chain links TRBV5-1 with TRBJ2-5, with D maybe TRBD2 (6 bases). Germline V CDR1 and CDR2: SGHRS, YFSETQ. This CDR3 is built from 15 residues. The V and J ends lost 0 bases and 5 bases respectively, with 14 bases between them. As DNA, the CDR3 is TGCGCCAGCAGCTTGGCGGCAGGTGGAGGGGAGACCCAGTACTTC. Amino acid sequence: CASSLAAGGGETQYF.

The chain joins TRBV7-8 to TRBJ2-1; 8 bases align to TRBD2. The CDR3 runs to 16 residues. Trimming removed 1 base from V and 7 bases from J; junction bases left unmatched: 9. The germline V gene encodes CDR1 SGHVS and CDR2 FQNEAQ. The CDR3, as DNA: TGTGCCAGCAGCTTAGTTCAGCGGGGGATCTCAAATGAGCAGTTCTTC. Translating gives CASSLVQRGISNEQFF.

This clone was counted once. The chain employs TRBV11-2 and TRBJ2-7, with 7 bases identical to TRBD1. The V segment lost 4 bases and the J segment 6 bases; nucleotides outside the gene matches: 0. Germline lookup yields CDR1 SGHAT and CDR2 FQNNGV. This CDR3 has 11 residues. The CDR3 loop is CASSSGGEQYF. CDR3 DNA: TGTGCCAGCAGCTCAGGGGGCGAGCAGTACTTC.

V is TRBV10-3 and J is TRBJ2-3; D may match TRBD1 or TRBD2 (5 bases each). V was shortened by 6 bases and J by 0 bases, with 10 bases between the two germline ends. In germline, CDR1 is ENHRY, CDR2 SYGVKD. The CDR3 loop spans 14 amino acids. CDR3 loop: CAIRDRDSTDTQYF. The CDR3 DNA sequence: TGTGCCATCAGGGACCGGGACAGCACAGATACGCAGTATTTT.

This chain connects TRBV7-8 to TRBJ1-5, with 9 bases matching TRBD1. The CDR3 is 17 amino acids. V gave up 5 bases and J gave up 5 bases; unmatched junction bases: 13. Germline assignment: CDR1 SGHVS and CDR2 FQNEAQ. CDR3 DNA sequence: TGTGCCAGCAGCCCCGCCCGCCGACAGGGGGTATATCAGCCCCAGCATTTT. Amino acid sequence: CASSPARRQGVYQPQHF.

This chain joins TRBV30 and TRBJ1-1, with D possibly matching TRBD1 (6 bases). Germline V CDR1 and CDR2: GTSNPN, SVGIG (reference sequence). V was clipped by 7 bases and J by 1 base, with 13 bases between them. There are 13 residues in the CDR3. The CDR3, as DNA: TGTGCCTCCACCGGACAGACGAACACTGAAGCTTTCTTT. Translation: CASTGQTNTEAFF.

The chain couples TRBV18 to TRBJ2-2; 8 bases are shared with TRBD2. Germline CDR1 KGHSH, CDR2 LQKENI. Germline trimming cut 4 bases from V and 0 bases from J; bases unmatched to any gene: 4. The CDR3 totals 16 residues. This CDR3 is CASSQTRGANTGELFF. CDR3 nucleotide sequence: TGTGCCAGCTCACAAACGCGGGGGGCGAACACCGGGGAGCTGTTTTTT.

This clone was detected only a few times. The chain uses TRBV6-1 and TRBJ1-1; perhaps TRBD1 as D (6 bases). Deletions cut 4 bases from V and 7 bases from J, with 16 bases between. CDR1 and CDR2 from the germline V gene are MNHNS and SASEGT. This CDR3 has 14 amino acids. CDR3 loop: CASSVIRGVGEAFF. The CDR3 DNA sequence: TGTGCCAGCAGTGTAATCAGGGGAGTAGGTGAAGCTTTCTTT.

There are a few counts of this clone. The chain joins TRBV2 to TRBJ2-2; D gene unclear. Trimming took off 1 base at V and 4 bases at J, with 4 bases between the two ends. This CDR3 contains 13 residues. Germline V gene sequence: CDR1 SNHLY, CDR2 FYNNEI. The CDR3 DNA reads as TGTGCCAGCAGTGAAGGTTTCACCGGGGAGCTGTTTTTT. Its translation: CASSEGFTGELFF.

This chain uses TRBV27 with TRBJ2-7; possible D gene TRBD2, 5 bases. V lost 4 bases and J 3 bases, leaving 7 bases between the germline ends. Germline assignment: CDR1 MNHEY and CDR2 SMNVEV (reference sequence). The CDR3 covers 12 residues. CDR3 protein: CASSSGVYEQYF. For the CDR3, the DNA is TGTGCCAGCAGTTCCGGGGTCTACGAGCAGTACTTC.

The chain links TRBV10-3 to TRBJ1-5, with unresolved D. CDR1 and CDR2 (germline): ENHRY, SYGVKD. V was clipped by 0 bases and J by 6 bases, with 12 bases between them. This CDR3 spans 15 amino acids. For the CDR3, the DNA is TGTGCCATCAGTGAGTCGAATAGCGGGATTCAGCCCCAGCATTTT. Amino acid sequence: CAISESNSGIQPQHF.

V usage is TRBV7-2 and J usage is TRBJ1-2, with 10 bases identical to TRBD1. The junction had 2 bases not matched to a gene; V was cut back by 1 base and J by 3 bases. The CDR3 length is 15 residues. From germline, CDR1 is SGHTA and CDR2 FQGNSA. Here the CDR3 reads CASSLGGTGDYGYTF. CDR3 sequence (DNA): TGTGCCAGCAGCTTAGGGGGGACAGGGGACTATGGCTACACCTTC.

The rearrangement uses TRBV5-1 and TRBJ2-7; the D gene is possibly TRBD1 (5 bases). V was clipped by 0 bases and J by 5 bases, with 15 bases between them. The CDR3 totals 15 residues. CDR1 and CDR2 from the germline V gene are SGHRS and YFSETQ. The CDR3 region is CASSLEQVGHHEQYF. In nucleotides, the CDR3 is TGCGCCAGCAGCTTGGAACAGGTGGGGCATCACGAGCAGTACTTC.

The V and J genes are TRBV5-1 and TRBJ1-1; no firm D call. V lost 3 bases and J 0 bases, leaving 6 bases between the germline ends. The CDR3 loop spans 13 amino acids. The V gene's germline CDR1 is SGHRS and CDR2 YFSETQ. CDR3 nucleotide sequence: TGCGCCAGCAGCTCTACACTGAACACTGAAGCTTTCTTT. Protein sequence: CASSSTLNTEAFF.

The chain carries TRBV18 and TRBJ1-3; D unclear. The CDR3 length is 17 residues. Trimming cost V 1 base and J 2 bases, with 15 bases left between them. Per the germline V gene, CDR1 is KGHSH and CDR2 is LQKENI. The CDR3 region has the DNA TGTGCCAGCTCACCACTCTGGGCCCGGGATACTGGAAACACCATATATTTT. Translated, it gives CASSPLWARDTGNTIYF.

This chain uses TRBV19 with TRBJ1-2; tentative D call: TRBD1 (5 bases). From germline, CDR1 is LNHDA and CDR2 SQIVND (reference sequence). The CDR3 has 14 residues. V was clipped by 7 bases and J by 4 bases, with 16 bases between them. The CDR3 is CASTGGASSYGYTF. The CDR3 DNA follows: TGTGCCAGTACGGGTGGGGCGTCGAGCTATGGCTACACCTTC. The whole variable domain, remainder taken from reference TRBV19 and TRBJ1-2, is DGGITQSPKYLFRKEGQNVTLSCEQNLNHDAMYWYRQDPGQGLRLIYYSQIVNDFQKGDIAEGYSVSREKKESFPLTVTSAQKNPTAFYLCASTGGASSYGYTFGSGTRLTVV.

The V call is TRBV5-1, the J call TRBJ1-1; the match to TRBD1 covers 7 bases. The J segment lost 0 bases and the V segment lost 4 bases, leaving 9 bases of the junction unmatched. The germline V gene encodes CDR1 SGHRS and CDR2 YFSETQ. The CDR3 contains 16 residues. The CDR3 sequence is CASSRTGSFMNTEAFF. CDR3 sequence (DNA): TGCGCCAGCAGCCGGACAGGATCTTTCATGAACACTGAAGCTTTCTTT.

V usage is TRBV7-2 and J usage is TRBJ2-5, with D tentatively TRBD1 (6 bases). The ends were cut back, 5 bases at V and 1 base at J, with 23 bases in the middle. CDR1 and CDR2 from the germline V gene are SGHTA and FQGNSA. The CDR3 consists of 18 residues. The CDR3 region is CASSPTGWGQASQETQYF. CDR3 nucleotides: TGTGCCAGCAGCCCGACCGGATGGGGGCAGGCCTCCCAAGAGACCCAGTACTTC.

The chain uses TRBV6-1 and TRBJ2-6, with 7 bases fitting TRBD1. With V trimmed by 4 bases and J by 2 bases, 5 bases remained unmatched. Germline lookup yields CDR1 MNHNS and CDR2 SASEGT. There are 16 residues in the CDR3. The CDR3 nucleotides are TGTGCCAGCAGTGCATTACAGGGGACTGGGGCCAACGTCCTGACTTTC. Residues: CASSALQGTGANVLTF.

V and J are TRBV5-1 and TRBJ2-5; 10 nucleotides line up with TRBD2. Germline loops: CDR1 SGHRS, CDR2 YFSETQ. The CDR3 has 15 amino acids. The J segment lost 4 bases and the V segment lost 2 bases, leaving 5 bases of the junction unmatched. CDR3 sequence reads: CASSFERGGPETQYF. As DNA, the CDR3 is TGCGCCAGCAGCTTCGAGCGGGGGGGCCCAGAGACCCAGTACTTC.

The chain recombines TRBV21-1 with TRBJ2-1; the table gives TRBD1 as D, unverified against the DNA. TRBV21-1 is noted as a pseudogene. There are 17 residues in the CDR3. The CDR3, as DNA: TGTGCCAGCAGCACTCCCTCAGGGGCGAGCTCCTACAATGAGCAGTTCTTC. As protein: CASSTPSGASSYNEQFF.

This chain links TRBV6-1 with TRBJ2-2, with 9 bases matching TRBD2. CDR1 and CDR2 (germline): MNHNS, SASEGT. This CDR3 is 15 amino acids long. V lost 8 bases and J lost 5; bases outside the gene matches: 9. DNA of the CDR3: TGTGCCAGCGCCCGGGCGGGGGGGCCTACCGGGGAGCTGTTTTTT. Translation: CASARAGGPTGELFF.

The chain joins TRBV14 to TRBJ2-2; D gene uncertain. The CDR3 consists of 14 residues. CDR1 and CDR2 from the germline V gene are SGHDN and FVKESK. V lost 4 bases and J 7 bases, leaving 13 bases between the germline ends. CDR3 loop: CASSLGPAVGELFF. As DNA, the CDR3 is TGTGCCAGCAGCCTAGGCCCCGCGGTCGGGGAGCTGTTTTTT.

The gene calls are TRBV15 and TRBJ2-7; 7 nucleotides align to TRBD1. From germline, CDR1 is LNHNV and CDR2 YYDKDF (reference sequence). The J segment lost 7 bases and the V segment lost 0 bases, leaving 12 bases of the junction unmatched. The CDR3 is made up of 16 amino acids. CDR3 region: CATSRDRGQTPTEQYF. CDR3 sequence (DNA): TGTGCCACCAGCAGAGATAGGGGACAGACCCCTACAGAGCAGTACTTC.

This clone is a singleton in its sample. This CDR3 is CASSSADRQFF. The CDR3 DNA sequence: TGTGCCAGCAGCTCGGCGGATCGGCAGTTCTTC. The V gene is TRBV7-9, the J gene TRBJ2-1; D is uncertain. The CDR3 is 11 residues long. Germline-derived CDR1 and CDR2 are SEHNR and FQNEAQ (reference sequence). With 4 bases removed from V and 12 bases from J, the gap between germline ends came to 10 bases.

Turning to this clone: The same CDR3 also results from other DNA sequences found in this sample. This sequence joins TRBV5-1 and TRBJ1-1; D remains unclear. V shed 1 base and J shed 2 bases, with 12 bases lying between them. The CDR3 is 15 residues long. Germline-derived CDR1 and CDR2 are SGHRS and YFSETQ. The CDR3 is CASSLSPGLNTEAFF. CDR3 sequence (DNA): TGCGCCAGCAGCTTGTCTCCCGGGCTAAACACTGAAGCTTTCTTT.